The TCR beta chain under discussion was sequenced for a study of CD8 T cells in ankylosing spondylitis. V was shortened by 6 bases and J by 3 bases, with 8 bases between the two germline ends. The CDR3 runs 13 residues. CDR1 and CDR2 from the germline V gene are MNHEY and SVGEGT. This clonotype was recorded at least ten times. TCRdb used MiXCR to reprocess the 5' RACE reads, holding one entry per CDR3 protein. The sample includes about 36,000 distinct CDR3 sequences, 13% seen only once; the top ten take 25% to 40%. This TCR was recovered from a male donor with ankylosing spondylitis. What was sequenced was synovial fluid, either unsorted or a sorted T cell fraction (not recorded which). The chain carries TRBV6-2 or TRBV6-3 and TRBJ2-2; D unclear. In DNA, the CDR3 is TGTGCCAGCAGCCCCAGTGACACCGGGGAGCTGTTTTTT. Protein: CASSPSDTGELFF.